What follows is one T cell receptor beta chain and its context. The antigen is unknown. Trimming took 10 bases from V and 4 from J; bases not matched to a gene: 15. CDR1 and CDR2 (germline): LNHNV, YYDKDF (reference sequence). This CDR3 is 16 amino acids long. This record comes from a study of blood T cells in healthy people across ages. General observations from the study: It was the long-lived donors that had more naive CD4+ cells and higher diversity than aged donors.

Alongside a J-beta primer mix, a sample-barcoded 5' primer served in a second PCR lasting about 6 to 11 cycles. Every single cDNA molecule received a tag from a template-switch adaptor with 12 random nucleotides. TCRdb independently ran MiXCR on the 5' RACE reads; one entry per CDR3 protein. The repertoire holds about 570,000 distinct CDR3 sequences, with roughly 29% as singletons. This TCR was sampled from a woman between 70 and 85 years old in good health. The sample taken for sequencing was blood. The gene calls are TRBV15 and TRBJ2-5, with 10 bases identical to TRBD2. DNA of the CDR3: TGTGCCAACGGCCCCCAAAGCGGGGGGGAAGGAGAGACCCAGTACTTC. Its translation: CANGPQSGGEGETQYF.